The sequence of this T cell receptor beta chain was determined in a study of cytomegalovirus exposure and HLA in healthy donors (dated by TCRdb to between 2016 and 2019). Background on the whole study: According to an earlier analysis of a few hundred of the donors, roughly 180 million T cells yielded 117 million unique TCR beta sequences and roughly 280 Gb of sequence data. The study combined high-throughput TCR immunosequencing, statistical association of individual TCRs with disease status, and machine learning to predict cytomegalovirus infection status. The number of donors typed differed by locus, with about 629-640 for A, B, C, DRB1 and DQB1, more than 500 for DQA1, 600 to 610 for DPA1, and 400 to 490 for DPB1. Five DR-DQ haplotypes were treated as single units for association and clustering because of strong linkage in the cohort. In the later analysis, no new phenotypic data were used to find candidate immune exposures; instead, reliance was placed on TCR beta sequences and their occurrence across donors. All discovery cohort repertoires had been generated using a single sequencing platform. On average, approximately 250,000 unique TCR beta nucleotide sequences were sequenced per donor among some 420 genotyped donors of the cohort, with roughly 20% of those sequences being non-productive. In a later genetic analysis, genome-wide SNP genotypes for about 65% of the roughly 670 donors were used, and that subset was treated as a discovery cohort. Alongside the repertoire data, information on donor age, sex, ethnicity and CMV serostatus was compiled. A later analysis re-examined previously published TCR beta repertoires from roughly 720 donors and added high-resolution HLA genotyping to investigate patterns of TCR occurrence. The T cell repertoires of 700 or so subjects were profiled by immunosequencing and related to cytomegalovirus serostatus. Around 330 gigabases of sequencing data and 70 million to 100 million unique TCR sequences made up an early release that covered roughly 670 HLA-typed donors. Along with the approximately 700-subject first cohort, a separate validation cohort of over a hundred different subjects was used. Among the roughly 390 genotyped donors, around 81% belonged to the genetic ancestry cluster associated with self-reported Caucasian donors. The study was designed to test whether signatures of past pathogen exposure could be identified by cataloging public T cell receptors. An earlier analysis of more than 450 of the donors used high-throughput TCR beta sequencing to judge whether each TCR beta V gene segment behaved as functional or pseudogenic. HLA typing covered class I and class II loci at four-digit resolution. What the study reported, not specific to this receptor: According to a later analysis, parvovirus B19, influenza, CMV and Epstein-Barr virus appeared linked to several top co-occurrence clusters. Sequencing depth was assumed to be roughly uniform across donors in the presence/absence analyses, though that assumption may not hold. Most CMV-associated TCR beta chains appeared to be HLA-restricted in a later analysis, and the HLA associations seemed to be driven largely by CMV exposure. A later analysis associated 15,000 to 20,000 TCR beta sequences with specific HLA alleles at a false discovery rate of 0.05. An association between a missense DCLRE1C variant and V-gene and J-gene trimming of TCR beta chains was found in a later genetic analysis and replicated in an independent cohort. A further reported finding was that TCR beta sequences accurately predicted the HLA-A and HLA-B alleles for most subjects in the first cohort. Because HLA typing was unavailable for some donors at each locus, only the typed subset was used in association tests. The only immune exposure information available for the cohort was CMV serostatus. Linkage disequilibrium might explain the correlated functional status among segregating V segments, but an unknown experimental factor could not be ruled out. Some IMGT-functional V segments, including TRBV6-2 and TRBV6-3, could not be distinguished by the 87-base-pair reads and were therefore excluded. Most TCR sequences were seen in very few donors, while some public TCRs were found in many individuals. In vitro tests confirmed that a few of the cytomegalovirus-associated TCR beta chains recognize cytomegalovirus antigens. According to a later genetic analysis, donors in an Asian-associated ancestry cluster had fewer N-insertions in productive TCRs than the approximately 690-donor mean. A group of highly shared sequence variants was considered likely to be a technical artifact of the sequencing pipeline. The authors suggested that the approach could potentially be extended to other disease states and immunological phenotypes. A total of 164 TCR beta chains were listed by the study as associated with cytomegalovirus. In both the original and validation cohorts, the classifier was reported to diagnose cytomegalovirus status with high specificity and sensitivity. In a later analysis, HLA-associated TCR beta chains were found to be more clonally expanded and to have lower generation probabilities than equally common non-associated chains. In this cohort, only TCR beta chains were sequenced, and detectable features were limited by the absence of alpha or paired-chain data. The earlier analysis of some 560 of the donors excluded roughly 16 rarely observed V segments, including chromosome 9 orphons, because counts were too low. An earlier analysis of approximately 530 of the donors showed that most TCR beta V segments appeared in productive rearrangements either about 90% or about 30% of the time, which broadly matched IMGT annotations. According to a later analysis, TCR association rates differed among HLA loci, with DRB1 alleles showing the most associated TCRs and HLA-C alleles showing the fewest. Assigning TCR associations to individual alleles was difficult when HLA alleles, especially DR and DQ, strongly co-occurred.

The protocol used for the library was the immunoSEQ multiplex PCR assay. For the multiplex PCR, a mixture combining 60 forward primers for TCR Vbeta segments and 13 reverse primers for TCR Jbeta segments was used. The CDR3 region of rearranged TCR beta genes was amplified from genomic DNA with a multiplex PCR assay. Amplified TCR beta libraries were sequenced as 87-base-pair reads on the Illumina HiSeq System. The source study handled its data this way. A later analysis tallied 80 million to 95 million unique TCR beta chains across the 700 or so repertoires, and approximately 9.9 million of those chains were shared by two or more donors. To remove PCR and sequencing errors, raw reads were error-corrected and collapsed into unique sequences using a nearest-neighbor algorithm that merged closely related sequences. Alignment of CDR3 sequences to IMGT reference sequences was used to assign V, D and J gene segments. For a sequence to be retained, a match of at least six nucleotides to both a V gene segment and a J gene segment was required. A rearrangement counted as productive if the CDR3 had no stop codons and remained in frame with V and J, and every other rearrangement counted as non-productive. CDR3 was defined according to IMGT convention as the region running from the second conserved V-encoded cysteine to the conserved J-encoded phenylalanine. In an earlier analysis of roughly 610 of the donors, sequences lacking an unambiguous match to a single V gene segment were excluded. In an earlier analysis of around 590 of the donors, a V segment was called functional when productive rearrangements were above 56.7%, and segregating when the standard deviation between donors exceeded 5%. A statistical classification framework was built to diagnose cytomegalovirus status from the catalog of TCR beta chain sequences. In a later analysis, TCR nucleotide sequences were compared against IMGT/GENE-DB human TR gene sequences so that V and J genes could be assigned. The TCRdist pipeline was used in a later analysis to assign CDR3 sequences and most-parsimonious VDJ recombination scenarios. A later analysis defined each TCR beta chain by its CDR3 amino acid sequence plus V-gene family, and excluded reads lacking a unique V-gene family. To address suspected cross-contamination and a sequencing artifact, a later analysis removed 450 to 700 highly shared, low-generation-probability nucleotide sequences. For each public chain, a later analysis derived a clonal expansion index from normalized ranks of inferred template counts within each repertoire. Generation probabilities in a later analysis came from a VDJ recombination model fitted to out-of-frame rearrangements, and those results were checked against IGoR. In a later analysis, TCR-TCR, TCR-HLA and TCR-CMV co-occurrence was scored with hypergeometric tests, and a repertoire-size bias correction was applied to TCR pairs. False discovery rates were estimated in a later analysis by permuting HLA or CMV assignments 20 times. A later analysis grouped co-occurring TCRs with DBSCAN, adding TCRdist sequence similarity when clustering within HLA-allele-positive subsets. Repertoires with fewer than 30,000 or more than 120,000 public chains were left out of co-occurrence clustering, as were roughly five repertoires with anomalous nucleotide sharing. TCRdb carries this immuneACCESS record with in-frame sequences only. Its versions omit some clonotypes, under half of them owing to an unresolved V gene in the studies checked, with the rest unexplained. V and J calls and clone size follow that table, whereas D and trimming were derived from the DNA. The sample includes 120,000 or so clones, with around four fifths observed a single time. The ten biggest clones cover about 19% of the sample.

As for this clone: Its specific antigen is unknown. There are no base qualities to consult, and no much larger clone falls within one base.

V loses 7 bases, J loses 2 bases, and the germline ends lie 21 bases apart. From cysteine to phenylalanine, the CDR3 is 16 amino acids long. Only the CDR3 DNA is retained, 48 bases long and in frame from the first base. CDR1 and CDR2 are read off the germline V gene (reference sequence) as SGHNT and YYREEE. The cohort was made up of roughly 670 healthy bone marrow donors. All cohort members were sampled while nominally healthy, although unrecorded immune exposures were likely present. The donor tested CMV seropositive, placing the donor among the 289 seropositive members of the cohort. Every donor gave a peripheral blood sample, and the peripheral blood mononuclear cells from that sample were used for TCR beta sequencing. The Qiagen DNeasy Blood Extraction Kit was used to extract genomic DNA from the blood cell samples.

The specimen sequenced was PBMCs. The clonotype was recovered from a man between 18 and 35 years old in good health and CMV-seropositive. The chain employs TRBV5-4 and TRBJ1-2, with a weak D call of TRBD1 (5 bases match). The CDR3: CASEGQGIEGNYGYTF. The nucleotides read TGTGCCAGCGAAGGCCAGGGAATTGAAGGGAACTATGGCTACACCTTC.